The 3 T cell receptor beta chains below were found in one sample sequenced in a study of blood T cell repertoires in COVID-19. Repertoires were generated with immunoSEQ multiplex PCR, while TCRdb's copy carries only in-frame clones and drops some. The sample includes under 55,000 clones, more than 75% seen only once; the top ten take 15% to 20%. The specimen was peripheral blood. The source of these receptors is an older man with acute or convalescent COVID-19.

This clone was seen only a few times. The J gene is TRBJ2-4, the V gene TRBV28; possible D gene TRBD2, 5 bases. This CDR3 is 16 amino acids long. Trimming removed 10 bases at V and 0 bases at J, with 19 bases between. In germline, CDR1 is MDHEN, CDR2 SYDVKM. CDR3 residues: CATCPPGLLAKNIQYF. CDR3 nucleotide sequence: TGTGCCACCTGTCCCCCAGGACTCCTAGCCAAAAACATTCAGTACTTC.

This clone appeared once. The chain links TRBV3-1 (or the pseudogene TRBV3-2) to TRBJ1-3; 8 nucleotides align to TRBD1. J gave up 1 base and V 4 bases, and 9 bases lay outside the gene matches. CDR1 is LGHDT and CDR2 is YNNKEL in the germline V gene (reference sequence). This CDR3 has 17 residues. CDR3 DNA: TGTGCCAGCAGCCGTCCAGGGGGCGATCTGTCTGGAAACACCATATATTTT. It specifies CASSRPGGDLSGNTIYF.

This chain joins TRBV7-2 and TRBJ1-2; D perhaps matches TRBD1 (5 bases). Germline assignment: CDR1 SGHTA and CDR2 FQGNSA. Deletions cut 2 bases from V and 7 bases from J, with 23 bases between. This CDR3 has 17 amino acids. The CDR3: CASSLMGTHTSIVGYTF. CDR3 bases: TGTGCCAGCAGCTTAATGGGGACTCACACCTCCATTGTTGGCTACACCTTC.